The 18 T cell receptor beta chains below all came from one sample that was sequenced in a study of T cells in Graves' hyperthyroidism and ophthalmopathy. Amplification yielded TCR beta CDR3 regions, with RNA transcripts as the source. With the HTBI primer set, the TCR CDR3 went through a first round of RT-PCR. TCRdb re-analysed the multiplex PCR reads in MiXCR, keeping a single row per CDR3 protein. The sample has about 690,000 distinct CDR3 sequences, approximately 15% seen once. Material: blood. These receptors all come from a man in his fifties or sixties with Graves' hyperthyroidism.

This clonotype was seen repeatedly, ten times or more. The rearrangement joins TRBV3-1 to TRBJ2-3; D unclear. The germline V gene encodes CDR1 LGHDT and CDR2 YNNKEL (reference sequence). The CDR3 has 14 amino acids. Trimming pared 3 bases from V and 0 bases from J, leaving 7 bases between. The CDR3 nucleotides read TGTGCCAGCAGCCACCGAACTAGCACAGATACGCAGTATTTT. Translation: CASSHRTSTDTQYF.

This clonotype was counted a few times. The rearrangement joins TRBV7-9 to TRBJ1-5; D remains ambiguous. With 1 base removed from V and 7 bases from J, the gap between germline ends came to 8 bases. Germline V gene data show CDR1 as SEHNR and CDR2 as FQNEAQ (reference sequence). The CDR3 length is 13 residues. The CDR3 DNA follows: TGTGCCAGCAGCTTAGAGGCCGCCCAGCCCCAGCATTTT. Its protein is CASSLEAAQPQHF.

This clonotype turned up a few times. The rearrangement links TRBV4-3 to TRBJ1-2; perhaps TRBD1 as D (6 bases). The CDR3 covers 17 residues. Germline V CDR1 and CDR2: LGHNA, YSLEER. The V and J ends lost 1 base and 2 bases respectively, with 17 bases between them. The CDR3 nucleotides read TGCGCCAGCAGCCAAGGCACCCTTTCGACAGGAAACTATGGCTACACCTTC. Translation: CASSQGTLSTGNYGYTF.

The chain employs TRBV19 and TRBJ2-7; 11 bases are a match to TRBD1. Per the germline V gene, CDR1 is LNHDA and CDR2 is SQIVND (reference sequence). The CDR3 runs to 16 residues. The V and J ends lost 6 bases and 1 base, in that order; junction bases with no gene match: 8. The CDR3 is CASSAKGTGGSYEQYF. The CDR3 DNA follows: TGTGCCAGTAGCGCAAAGGGGACAGGGGGATCCTACGAGCAGTACTTC. The full variable domain, with the rest looked up from reference TRBV19 and TRBJ2-7, is DGGITQSPKYLFRKEGQNVTLSCEQNLNHDAMYWYRQDPGQGLRLIYYSQIVNDFQKGDIAEGYSVSREKKESFPLTVTSAQKNPTAFYLCASSAKGTGGSYEQYFGPGTRLTVT.

This clonotype was observed many times. V is TRBV24-1 and J is TRBJ2-1, with D possibly TRBD1 on 6 matching bases. The ends were cut back, 8 bases at V and 7 bases at J, with 17 bases in the middle. Per the germline V gene, CDR1 is KGHDR and CDR2 is SFDVKD. This CDR3 comprises 14 residues. CDR3 DNA sequence: TGTGCCACCACCAAGGACAGCTCAATAAATGAGCAGTTCTTC. The encoded protein is CATTKDSSINEQFF.

There are many counts of this clonotype. The chain recombines TRBV19 with TRBJ2-1; TRBD1 matches 9 bases. J was trimmed by 5 bases and V by 3 bases; bases with no gene match: 5. Germline loops: CDR1 LNHDA, CDR2 SQIVND (reference sequence). The CDR3 totals 15 residues. In DNA form, the CDR3 reads TGTGCCAGTAGTATTACGACAGGGGGAAACAATGAGCAGTTCTTC. Its protein is CASSITTGGNNEQFF.

In this sample, this clonotype turned up many times. The chain carries TRBV11-3 and TRBJ2-1; D gene ambiguous. Trimming shortened V by 1 base and J by 4 bases, and 5 bases separated the two germline ends. The CDR3 contains 13 residues. Germline CDR1 is SGHNT and CDR2 is YENEEA. CDR3 sequence: CASSLAEYNEQFF. The DNA of the CDR3 is TGTGCCAGCAGCTTAGCAGAATACAATGAGCAGTTCTTC.

This clonotype came up many times. V usage is TRBV7-8 and J usage is TRBJ1-1; D is ambiguous. V lost 5 bases and J 5 bases, leaving 15 bases between the germline ends. This CDR3 has 14 residues. Per the germline V gene, CDR1 is SGHVS and CDR2 is FQNEAQ. CDR3 coding DNA: TGTGCCAGCAGCCCCGGTGGGGAACGGACTGAAGCTTTCTTT. This encodes CASSPGGERTEAFF.

The chain couples TRBV24-1 to TRBJ2-5, with 7 bases identical to TRBD1. This CDR3 is 14 amino acids long. Germline V gene lookup returns CDR1 KGHDR and CDR2 SFDVKD. V lost 3 bases and J lost 3; bases outside the gene matches: 3. CDR3 in amino acids: CATSDPGTEETQYF. The CDR3 DNA follows: TGTGCCACCAGTGATCCCGGGACAGAAGAGACCCAGTACTTC.

There are many counts of this clonotype. This chain joins TRBV20-1 and TRBJ1-6; 7 nucleotides agree with TRBD1. The CDR3 runs 17 residues. V lost 5 bases, J lost 3 bases, and 13 bases stayed unmatched. Germline-derived CDR1 and CDR2 are DFQATT and SNEGSKA (reference sequence). The DNA of the CDR3 is TGCAGTGCTCTAGACCGGGACAGAGCAAGCTATAATTCACCCCTCCACTTT. As protein: CSALDRDRASYNSPLHF.

This clonotype appeared many times. V is TRBV12-3 or TRBV12-4 and J is TRBJ1-1; maybe TRBD1 (5 bases). Trimming took 6 bases from V and 11 from J, leaving 16 bases between them. The CDR3 contains 12 residues. The CDR3 DNA reads TGTGCCAGCAGCGACCAGGGTTTGGAGGCTTTCTTT. Encoded protein: CASSDQGLEAFF.

The table lists this clonotype with many counts. The chain joins TRBV20-1 to TRBJ2-3, with D maybe TRBD2 (6 bases). Germline values: CDR1 DFQATT, CDR2 SNEGSKA (reference sequence). The length of the CDR3 is 16 residues. Between the trimmed V and J ends, which lost 3 bases and 2 bases, there was a span of 18 bases. The chain's CDR3 is CSASSFGGVTTDTQYF. In nucleotides, the CDR3 is TGCAGTGCTAGCTCCTTCGGCGGGGTAACCACAGATACGCAGTATTTT.

V gene TRBV4-1 combines with J gene TRBJ1-1; D is uncertain. This CDR3 contains 14 residues. Trimming cost V 0 bases and J 0 bases, with 5 bases left between them. Germline V lookup: CDR1 MGHRA, CDR2 YSYEKL. The CDR3 sequence: CASSQEGLNTEAFF. CDR3 nucleotides: TGCGCCAGCAGCCAAGAAGGTTTGAACACTGAAGCTTTCTTT.

This clonotype has only a few counts. The chain is built from TRBV20-1 and TRBJ2-7, with TRBD2 matching 10 bases. Germline values: CDR1 DFQATT, CDR2 SNEGSKA (reference sequence). The CDR3 sequence is 15 residues long. Trimming cost V 0 bases and J 4 bases; bases outside gene matches: 6. CDR3 in DNA: TGCAGTGCTAGAGATAGTACTAGCGGGACTTACGAGCAGTACTTC. Amino acid sequence: CSARDSTSGTYEQYF.

A note on this clonotype: Germline is not matched at one junction end, which may reflect a read error. The V gene is TRBV7-8, the J gene TRBJ2-7; tentatively, D is TRBD1 (6 bases). The germline V gene has CDR1 SGHVS and CDR2 FQNEAQ. The CDR3 is 14 amino acids. The CDR3 sequence: CASNLARGPYEQYF. The CDR3 DNA sequence: TGTGCCAGCAACTTAGCCAGGGGCCCCTACGAGCAGTACTTC.

This clonotype appeared a single time. The J gene is TRBJ2-1, the V gene TRBV20-1; 7 bases align to TRBD1. Losses at the gene ends were 3 bases for V and 2 bases for J; bases not matched to a gene: 10. Germline-derived CDR1 and CDR2 are DFQATT and SNEGSKA (reference sequence). This CDR3 is 16 amino acids long. In DNA, the CDR3 is TGCAGTGCTAGCCCGACACAGGGGCGAACCTACAATGAGCAGTTCTTC. This sequence encodes CSASPTQGRTYNEQFF.

This clonotype was observed a few times. This chain joins TRBV6-1 and TRBJ2-5; D possibly matches TRBD1 or TRBD2 (5 bases each). The CDR3 length is 13 residues. Trimming left V 6 bases short and J 5 bases short, with 13 bases between. Germline assignment: CDR1 MNHNS and CDR2 SASEGT. Written as DNA, the CDR3 is TGTGCCAGCAGCCCGTACTGGGGGGAGACCCAGTACTTC. Residues: CASSPYWGETQYF.

The chain carries TRBV20-1 and TRBJ1-4; D may be TRBD1 (6 bases). Trimming took off 6 bases at V and 8 bases at J, with 19 bases between the two ends. This CDR3 contains 14 residues. CDR1 DFQATT and CDR2 SNEGSKA come from the germline V gene (reference sequence). The CDR3 loop is CSAYDLIQGEKLFF. DNA for the CDR3: TGCAGTGCCTATGATTTAATTCAGGGGGAAAAACTGTTTTTT.